This T cell receptor beta chain was retrieved from a study of PD-1 blockade in mismatch repair-deficient tumors. Across the whole study: All were previously treated, progressing patients with about 12 mismatch repair-deficient cancer types. Study findings and constraints: Tumor-resident clones, often absent from pretreatment blood, expanded after pembrolizumab and then contracted.

This table comes from immunoSEQ multiplex PCR, and its TCRdb copy is limited to in-frame clones, with some not included. The sample consists of tens of thousands of clones, about 85% of them appearing once. Mismatch repair deficiency was confirmed in all patients, by PCR or immunohistochemistry. The TCR-sequenced patients were a few responders to pembrolizumab. Points on this clone: What it recognizes is unknown.

Trimming cost V 6 bases and J 2 bases; bases outside gene matches: 5. Germline CDR1 ENHRY, CDR2 SYGVKD. The CDR3 has 14 residues. The sample consisted of peripheral blood, taken 75 to 85 weeks after starting pembrolizumab. The J gene is TRBJ2-3, the V gene TRBV10-3; TRBD2 aligns across 7 bases. This receptor was obtained from an adult with mismatch repair-deficient cancer. The CDR3 sequence is CAIRIGLDTDTQYF. CDR3 DNA sequence: TGTGCCATCAGGATAGGACTAGACACAGATACGCAGTATTTT.